This passage covers 5 T cell receptor beta chains from one sample sequenced in a study of CD8+ T cells in alopecia areata. Treatment described: oral pan-JAK inhibitor, 5-10 mg twice daily. After isolation, RNA underwent reverse transcription to generate cDNA as the sequencing template. TCRdb keeps only in-frame clones here, not all; method: immunoSEQ multiplex PCR. Among around 200,000 clones, around 65% were seen once, and the ten largest hold around 4.2%. The sample in question was CD4+ T cells sorted from blood, obtained at week 4, from a patient treated with tofacitinib. The receptor source for this set is a human donor with alopecia areata.

In this sample, this clone turned up a few times. The gene calls are TRBV5-1 and TRBJ2-5; tentative D call: TRBD2 (6 bases). The V and J ends lost 2 bases and 2 bases respectively, with 10 bases between them. The germline gives CDR1 SGHRS, CDR2 YFSETQ. This CDR3 is built from 14 residues. The CDR3 reads CASSFSGSQETQYF. The CDR3 DNA is TGCGCCAGCAGCTTCAGCGGGTCGCAAGAGACCCAGTACTTC.

The rearrangement links TRBV14 to TRBJ1-1; no definite D call. Germline V CDR1 and CDR2: SGHDN, FVKESK. V gave up 4 bases and J gave up 1 base, with 10 bases separating them. The CDR3 length is 14 residues. The DNA for the CDR3 is TGTGCCAGCAGCCGTGGACGGTGGAACACTGAAGCTTTCTTT. This sequence encodes CASSRGRWNTEAFF.

This clone was recorded once. This chain connects TRBV18 to TRBJ2-1, with D possibly being TRBD1 (6 bases). Germline V CDR1 and CDR2: KGHSH, LQKENI. This CDR3 spans 15 amino acids. V was shortened by 6 bases and J by 0 bases, with 12 bases between the two germline ends. The CDR3 nucleotides are TGTGCCAGCTCGTCTGACAGGAGCTCCTACAATGAGCAGTTCTTC. Translation gives CASSSDRSSYNEQFF.

The chain carries TRBV7-9 and TRBJ2-1, with D possibly TRBD1 on 6 matching bases. The CDR3 has 14 amino acids. Germline V gene lookup returns CDR1 SEHNR and CDR2 FQNEAQ (reference sequence). V lost 1 base, J lost 9 bases, and 13 bases lay in between. CDR3 amino acids: CASSLGIQGREQFF. CDR3 nucleotides: TGTGCCAGCAGCTTAGGGATACAGGGTCGTGAGCAGTTCTTC.

V usage is TRBV19 and J usage is TRBJ2-3, with TRBD2 matching 8 bases. CDR3 length equals 15 residues. Germline V gene sequence: CDR1 LNHDA, CDR2 SQIVND (reference sequence). With 3 bases clipped from V and 3 bases from J, the junction kept 5 bases outside the gene matches. The CDR3 reads CASSIGSGETDTQYF. The DNA for the CDR3 is TGTGCCAGTAGTATCGGTAGCGGGGAGACAGATACGCAGTATTTT.